What follows describes a single TCR beta chain. This clone was recorded once. The specificity of this receptor is unknown. No much larger clone is present one base from it, and per-base qualities are unavailable. TCRbeta CDR3 regions were amplified from genomic DNA by means of the immunoSEQ Assay, a bias-controlled multiplex PCR. The published analysis was carried out like this. Within the assay, amplification of reference gene primers was used to estimate how many nucleated cells each sample contained. To quantify the absolute abundance of each unique TCRbeta CDR3 rearrangement, sequence reads were collapsed and filtered. For each sample, productive Simpson clonality was calculated as the square root of Simpson's diversity index across productive rearrangements. The table was pulled from immuneACCESS by TCRdb, which kept in-frame rearrangements only. Such tables lose some clones; where checked, under half of the loss comes from unresolved V genes, and the rest has no known cause. The DNA was the basis for D and trimming; V, J and clone size are from that table. This sample lists about 81,000 clones; roughly 82% were detected once. The ten largest clones represent more than 9% of the sample.

CDR1 WSHSY and CDR2 SAAADI are derived from the germline V gene. V is pared back by 6 bases and J by 0 bases, with 9 bases lying between the germline termini. The CDR3 goes from the cysteine to the phenylalanine over 14 residues. The only DNA kept is the CDR3, 42 bases in frame from the first base. Each collaborating institution followed its own protocols to collect whole blood in K2EDTA tubes. For TCRbeta analysis, collaborators shipped samples in one of three forms: frozen whole blood, isolated PBMCs, or DNA extracted from either of those sample types. This sample was taken from a study of blood T cell repertoires in COVID-19 (dated by TCRdb to about 2020). Study-level background: Samples covering the acute and convalescent phases of COVID-19 were provided by collaborators in the United States, Italy and Spain. The material from the prospective study consisted of cDNA or gDNA derived from T cells, B-cell-depleted T cells, or PBMCs. Subjects who had been exposed to COVID-19, were actively infected with it, or had recovered from it provided the deeply sampled blood TCRbeta repertoires that made up the dataset. The repertoires were released in a freely available public database intended as a resource for research on the immune response to SARS-CoV-2. The samples were drawn from the first 160 participants of the ongoing ImmuneRACE study and from 950 to 1,500 subjects provided by 6 global collaborators. A de-identified subject ID, COVID-19 status, age in years and sex were almost always included in the sample metadata. Where available, HLA class I and class II types were taken from metadata supplied by the sample provider and were not determined by assay-based typing. What the work shows at the level of the full study, not this receptor alone: The amount of clinical and demographic metadata varied by source and participant and was provided uncurated.

The specimen sequenced was peripheral blood. Recombination joined TRBV10-2 with TRBJ2-1, with the D gene call left open. The TCR was taken from a man in his sixties with acute or convalescent COVID-19. CDR3 protein: CASSAIGSYNEQFF. The DNA sequence is given as TGCGCCAGCAGCGCTATCGGCTCCTACAATGAGCAGTTCTTC.